A selection of T cell receptor beta chains follows, all from one sample in a study of shared clonotypes between healthy human individuals. The repertoire was sequenced with immunoSEQ multiplex PCR; TCRdb's copy has only in-frame clones and lacks some. The sample holds millions of clones; 95% are singletons and the top ten take 0.1% to 0.15%. Sequences were obtained from naive CD4+ T cells sorted from blood. The source is a young man in good health. Both conserved end residues are part of each CDR3. A D gene is named only where the DNA matches it firmly. The listing skips clone size in some rows; elsewhere it reads once, few, many or a size class.

abundance	j_gene	d_gene	v_gene	CDR3nt	CDR3aa
-	TRBJ1-1	-	TRBV29-1	TGCAGCGTTGAAGATCCGGCCACTGAAGCTTTCTTT	CSVEDPATEAFF
-	TRBJ2-7	-	TRBV5-8	TGTGCCAGCAGCCGTACAGGGACCGGCTACGAGCAGTACTTC	CASSRTGTGYEQYF
-	TRBJ2-7	-	TRBV5-8	TGTGCCAGCAGCTTTCGGACCCTGCGTGACAGAGGAAACGAGCAGTACTTC	CASSFRTLRDRGNEQYF
-	TRBJ2-2	-	TRBV4-2	TGTGCCAGCAGCCAAGAGGGGTCCGGGGAGCTGTTTTTT	CASSQEGSGELFF
few	TRBJ1-1	-	TRBV6-5	TGTGCCAGCAGTTACTCTGGGAGGACTGAAGCTTTCTTT	CASSYSGRTEAFF
-	TRBJ2-2	-	TRBV7-9	TGTGCCAGGGGACCTTTCACCGGGGAGCTGTTTTTT	CARGPFTGELFF
-	TRBJ2-3	TRBD2	TRBV7-9	TGTGCCAGCAGACCGCTAATACCGGGACTAGCGGATACGCAGTATTTT	CASRPLIPGLADTQYF
-	TRBJ1-2	-	TRBV25-1	TGTGCCAGCAGTGAATCAGGGGACTACACCTTC	CASSESGDYTF
-	TRBJ2-2	TRBD1	TRBV2	TGTGCCAGCAGTGTAATAAGAGGGGGCGGTAGCGGGGAGCTGTTTTTT	CASSVIRGGGSGELFF
-	TRBJ2-5	-	TRBV7-2	TGTGCCAGCAGCTTGTTAGGGCAGCCCCAAGAGACCCAGTACTTC	CASSLLGQPQETQYF
-	TRBJ2-7	-	TRBV11-3	TGTGCCAGCAGGTTCGGACTCTCGCGTCCCTACGAGCAGTACTTC	CASRFGLSRPYEQYF
-	TRBJ2-1	TRBD1	TRBV2	TGTGCCAGCCACGGGACAGGGGCGAATGAGCAGTTCTTC	CASHGTGANEQFF
-	TRBJ1-3	-	TRBV7-6	TGTGCCAGCAGCTCTAACAGCTACTCCGGAAACACCATATATTTT	CASSSNSYSGNTIYF
-	TRBJ2-3	TRBD2	TRBV5-6	TGTGCCAGCAGCTTGGCCGGGAGGACAGATACGCAGTATTTT	CASSLAGRTDTQYF
-	TRBJ2-7	-	TRBV19	TGTGCCAGTAGTAGTCCTGGAGACAGTCAATCCTACGAGCAGTACTTC	CASSSPGDSQSYEQYF
-	TRBJ1-6	-	TRBV6-6	TGTGCCAGCAGTTACGGTCGACAGGTTAATTCACCCCTCCACTTT	CASSYGRQVNSPLHF
-	TRBJ2-7	TRBD2	TRBV10-1	TGCGCCAGCAGTGAAGGACTAGCGGGAGGCCTTTCCTACGAGCAGTACTTC	CASSEGLAGGLSYEQYF